These 7 T cell receptor beta chains originate from one sample sequenced in a study of cytomegalovirus exposure and HLA in healthy donors. The PCR contained 60 Vbeta and 13 Jbeta primers. Assay used: immunoSEQ multiplex PCR; TCRdb lists only in-frame clones, some missing. The sample holds around 130,000 clones, around 78% seen once. Source material: PBMCs. These receptors came from a woman in her 50s in good health and CMV-seronegative.

The sample holds a few counts of this clone. V is TRBV6-6 and J is TRBJ1-4, with D possibly matching TRBD1 (5 bases). Trimming left V 8 bases short and J 4 bases short, with 11 bases between. Germline-derived CDR1 and CDR2 are MNHNY and SVGAGI (reference sequence). The CDR3 loop spans 13 amino acids. CDR3 sequence (DNA): TGTGCCAGCCGGGGGGGGAGTAATGAAAAACTGTTTTTT. Translating it yields CASRGGSNEKLFF.

The rearrangement joins TRBV5-6 to TRBJ2-3, with 8 bases lining up with TRBD2. The CDR3 contains 17 residues. J was trimmed by 0 bases and V by 3 bases; bases with no gene match: 9. CDR1 is SGHDT and CDR2 is YYEEEE in the germline V gene. CDR3 DNA sequence: TGTGCCAGCAGCTCCGGCAGGGCTAGCGGGAGCACAGATACGCAGTATTTT. This encodes CASSSGRASGSTDTQYF.

The gene calls are TRBV27 and TRBJ1-1; D gene ambiguous. CDR1 and CDR2 from the germline V gene are MNHEY and SMNVEV (reference sequence). The V end lost 7 bases, the J end lost 0 bases, and 15 bases lay between the germline ends. The CDR3 is made up of 15 amino acids. DNA of the CDR3: TGTGCCAGCACCTATAATTCAAGATTGAACACTGAAGCTTTCTTT. Encoded protein: CASTYNSRLNTEAFF.

J is TRBJ2-2 and V is TRBV5-1, with TRBD2 identical over 9 bases. Trimming removed 4 bases from V and 6 bases from J; junction bases left unmatched: 4. Looked up from germline, CDR1 is SGHRS and CDR2 is YFSETQ. This CDR3 region has 14 residues. The CDR3 DNA reads TGCGCCAGCAGCGTCGGGACTAGCCCCGGGGAGCTGTTTTTT. Protein: CASSVGTSPGELFF.

The chain uses TRBV18 and TRBJ2-7, with D tentatively TRBD1 (6 bases). This CDR3 contains 14 residues. Germline V lookup: CDR1 KGHSH, CDR2 LQKENI. Trimming pared 4 bases from V and 6 bases from J, leaving 16 bases between. CDR3 sequence: CASSLGQTLGEQYV. CDR3 sequence (DNA): TGTGCCAGCTCACTAGGACAGACCCTTGGCGAGCAGTACGTC.

The rearrangement links TRBV5-6 to TRBJ1-1; the D gene is possibly TRBD1 (6 bases). The CDR3 spans 13 residues. Per the germline V gene, CDR1 is SGHDT and CDR2 is YYEEEE. V was pared by 0 bases and J by 10 bases, with 13 bases between. The CDR3 here is CASSLVQGQGAFF. Written as DNA, the CDR3 is TGTGCCAGCAGCTTGGTTCAGGGGCAGGGAGCTTTCTTT.

The rearrangement links TRBV19 to TRBJ2-3; the match to TRBD2 covers 15 bases. Trimming removed 7 bases from V and 6 bases from J; junction bases left unmatched: 5. The CDR3 sequence is 15 residues long. Per the germline V gene, CDR1 is LNHDA and CDR2 is SQIVND (reference sequence). The CDR3 DNA reads TGTGCCAGTAAAGGACTAGCGGGAGGGCCGGATACGCAGTATTTT. It codes for CASKGLAGGPDTQYF.